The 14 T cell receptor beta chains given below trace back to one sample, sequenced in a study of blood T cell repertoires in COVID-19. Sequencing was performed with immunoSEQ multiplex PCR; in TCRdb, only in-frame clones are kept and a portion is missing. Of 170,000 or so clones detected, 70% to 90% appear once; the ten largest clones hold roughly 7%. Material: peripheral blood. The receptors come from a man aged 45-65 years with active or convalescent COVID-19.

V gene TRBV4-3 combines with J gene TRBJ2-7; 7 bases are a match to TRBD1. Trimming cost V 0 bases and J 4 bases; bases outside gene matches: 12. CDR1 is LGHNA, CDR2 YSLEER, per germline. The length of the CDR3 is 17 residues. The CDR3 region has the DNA TGCGCCAGCAGCCAAGACTACAGGGGTGACATCAAATACGAGCAGTACTTC. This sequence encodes CASSQDYRGDIKYEQYF.

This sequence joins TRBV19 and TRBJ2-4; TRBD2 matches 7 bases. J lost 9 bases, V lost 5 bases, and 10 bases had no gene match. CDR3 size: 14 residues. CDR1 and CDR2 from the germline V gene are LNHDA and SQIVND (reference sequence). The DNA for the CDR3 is TGTGCCAGTAGTCTTCTAGCGGAGGGTCGCATTCAGTACTTC. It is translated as CASSLLAEGRIQYF.

CDR3 DNA: TGTGCCAGCAGCCACTGGGGCGACGGTGAAAAACTGTTTTTT. Translation: CASSHWGDGEKLFF. V gene TRBV3-1 (or the pseudogene TRBV3-2) combines with J gene TRBJ1-4; possible D gene TRBD1, 5 bases. The CDR3 loop spans 14 amino acids. V lost 3 bases and J lost 7, with 12 bases in between. CDR1 is LGHDT, CDR2 YNNKEL, per germline (reference sequence).

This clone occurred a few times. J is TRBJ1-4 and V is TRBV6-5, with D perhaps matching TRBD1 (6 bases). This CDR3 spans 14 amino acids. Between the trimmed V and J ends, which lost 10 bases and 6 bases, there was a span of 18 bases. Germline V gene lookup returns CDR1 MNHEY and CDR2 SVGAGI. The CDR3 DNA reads TGTGCCACGGGAGGGGGGTCGTTTTATGAAAAACTGTTTTTT. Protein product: CATGGGSFYEKLFF.

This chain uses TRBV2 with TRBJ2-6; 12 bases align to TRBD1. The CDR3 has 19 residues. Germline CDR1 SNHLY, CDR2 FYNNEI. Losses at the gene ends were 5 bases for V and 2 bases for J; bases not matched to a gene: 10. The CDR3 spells CASSTPRDRGLAGANVLTF. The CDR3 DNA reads TGTGCCAGCAGTACCCCGCGGGACAGGGGGCTTGCTGGGGCCAACGTCCTGACTTTC.

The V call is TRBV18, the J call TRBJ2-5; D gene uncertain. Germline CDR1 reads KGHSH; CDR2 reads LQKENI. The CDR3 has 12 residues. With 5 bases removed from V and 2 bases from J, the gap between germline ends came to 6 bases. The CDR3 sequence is CASSNRQETQYF. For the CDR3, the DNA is TGTGCCAGCTCAAATCGGCAAGAGACCCAGTACTTC.

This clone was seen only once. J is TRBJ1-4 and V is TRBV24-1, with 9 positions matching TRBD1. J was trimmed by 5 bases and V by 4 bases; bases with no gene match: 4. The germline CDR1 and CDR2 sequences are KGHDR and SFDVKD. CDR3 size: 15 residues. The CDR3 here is CATSEPGQGNEKLFF. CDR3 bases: TGTGCCACCAGTGAGCCGGGACAGGGAAATGAAAAACTGTTTTTT.

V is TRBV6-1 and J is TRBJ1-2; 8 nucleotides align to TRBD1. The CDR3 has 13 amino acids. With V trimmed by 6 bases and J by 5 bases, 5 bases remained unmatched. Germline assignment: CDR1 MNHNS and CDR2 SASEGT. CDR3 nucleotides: TGTGCCAGCAGGGACAGGGAAAGTTATGGCTACACCTTC. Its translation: CASRDRESYGYTF.

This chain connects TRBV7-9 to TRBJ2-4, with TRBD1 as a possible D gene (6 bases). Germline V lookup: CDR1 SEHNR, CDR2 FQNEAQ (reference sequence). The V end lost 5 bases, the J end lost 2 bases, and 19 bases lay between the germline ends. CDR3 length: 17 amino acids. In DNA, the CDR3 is TGTGCCAGCAGCCTAAACAGGGTCGGTTGGACCAAAAACATTCAGTACTTC. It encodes CASSLNRVGWTKNIQYF.

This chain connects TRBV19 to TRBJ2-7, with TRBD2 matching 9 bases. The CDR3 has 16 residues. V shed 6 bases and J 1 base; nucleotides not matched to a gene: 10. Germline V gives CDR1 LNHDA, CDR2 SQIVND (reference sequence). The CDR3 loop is CASSTRLAVSSYEQYF. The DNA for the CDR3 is TGTGCCAGTAGCACAAGACTAGCGGTATCTTCCTACGAGCAGTACTTC.

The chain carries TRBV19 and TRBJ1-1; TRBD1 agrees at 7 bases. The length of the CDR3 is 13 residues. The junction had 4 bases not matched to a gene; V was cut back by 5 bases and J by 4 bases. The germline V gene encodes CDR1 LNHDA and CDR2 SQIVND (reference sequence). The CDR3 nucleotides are TGTGCCAGTAGTTTACAGGGGTCCACTGAAGCTTTCTTT. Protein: CASSLQGSTEAFF.

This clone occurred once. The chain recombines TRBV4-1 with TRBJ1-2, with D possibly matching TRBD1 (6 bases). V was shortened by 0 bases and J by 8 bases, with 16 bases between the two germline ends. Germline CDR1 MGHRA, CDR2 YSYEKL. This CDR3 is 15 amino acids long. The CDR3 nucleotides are TGCGCCAGCAGCCAAGATAAGTTGGGGGCGCGGGGCTACACCTTC. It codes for CASSQDKLGARGYTF.

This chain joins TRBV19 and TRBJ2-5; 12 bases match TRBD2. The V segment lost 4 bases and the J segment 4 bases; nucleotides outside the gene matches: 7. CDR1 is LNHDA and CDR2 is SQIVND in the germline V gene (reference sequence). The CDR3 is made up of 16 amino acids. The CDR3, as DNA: TGTGCCAGTAGTAAAACTAGCGGGAGGAAAATAGAGACCCAGTACTTC. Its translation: CASSKTSGRKIETQYF.

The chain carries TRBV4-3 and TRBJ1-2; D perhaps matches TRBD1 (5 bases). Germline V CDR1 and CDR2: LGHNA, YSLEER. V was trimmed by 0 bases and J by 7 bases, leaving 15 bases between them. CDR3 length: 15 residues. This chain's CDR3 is CASSQDLDPGLGYTF. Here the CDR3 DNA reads TGCGCCAGCAGCCAAGACCTCGATCCAGGGCTTGGCTACACCTTC.